This T cell receptor (beta chain) was sequenced for a study of blood T cell repertoires in COVID-19. Data came from immunoSEQ multiplex PCR; TCRdb stores just in-frame clones and leaves some out. This table holds approximately 100,000 clones, about 85% found once. The V end was cut by 6 bases, the J end by 0 bases, with 15 bases between. The CDR3 loop spans 17 amino acids. Germline CDR1 and CDR2: SNHLY and FYNNEI. This receptor was taken from a man aged 70 or older with acute or convalescent COVID-19. The chain joins TRBV2 to TRBJ1-6; unclear D gene. Sequencing was done on a sample of peripheral blood. This CDR3 reads CASSNWTVSSYNSPLHF. The CDR3 nucleotides are TGTGCCAGCAGCAACTGGACTGTGAGCTCCTATAATTCACCCCTCCACTTT.